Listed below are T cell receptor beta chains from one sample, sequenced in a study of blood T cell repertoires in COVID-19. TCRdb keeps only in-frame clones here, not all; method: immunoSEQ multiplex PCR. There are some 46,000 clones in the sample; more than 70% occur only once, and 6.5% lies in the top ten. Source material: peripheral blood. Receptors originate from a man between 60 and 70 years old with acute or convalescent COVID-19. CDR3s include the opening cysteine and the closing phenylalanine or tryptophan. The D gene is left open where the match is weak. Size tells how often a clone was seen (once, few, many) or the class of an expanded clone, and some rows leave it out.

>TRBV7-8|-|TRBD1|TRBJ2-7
TGTGCCAGCAGCCTCCTCGGGACAGGGATTAGCGAGCAGTACTTC
CASSLLGTGISEQYF
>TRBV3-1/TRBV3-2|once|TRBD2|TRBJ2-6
TGTGCCAGCACAAACGGGGGGTCACTTGGGGCCAACGTCCTGACTTTC
CASTNGGSLGANVLTF
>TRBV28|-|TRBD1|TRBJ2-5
TGTGCCAGCAGGTGGGGGACAGGGGGTAGAGAGACCCAGTACTTC
CASRWGTGGRETQYF
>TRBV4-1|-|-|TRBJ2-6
TGCGCCAGCAGCCCGAAAACAGGAACAACTGGGGCCAACGTCCTGACTTTC
CASSPKTGTTGANVLTF
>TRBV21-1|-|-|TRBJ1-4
TGTGCCAGCAGCAAAGTACTGGGCGGCCCTGGACTAACTAATGAAAAACTGTTTTTT
CASSKVLGGPGLTNEKLFF
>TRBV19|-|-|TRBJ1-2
TGTGCCACCAGCGGGTGGGACTATGGCTACACCTTC
CATSGWDYGYTF
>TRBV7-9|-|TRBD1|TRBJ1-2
TGTGCCAGCAGCTTAACCGCAGGGGGATATGGCTACACCTTC
CASSLTAGGYGYTF
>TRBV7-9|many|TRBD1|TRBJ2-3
TGTGCCAGCAGCCCAACCTTGGGGGACAGAGGCACAGATACGCAGTATTTT
CASSPTLGDRGTDTQYF
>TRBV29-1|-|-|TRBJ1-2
TGCACCATAAAAAGGGGGATTAACTATGGCTACACCTTC
CTIKRGINYGYTF
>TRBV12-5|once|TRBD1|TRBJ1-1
TGTGCTAGTGGTTTGGTTTGCCAGACAGGGTACACTGAAGCTTTCTTT
CASGLVCQTGYTEAFF
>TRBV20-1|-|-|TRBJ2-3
TGCAGTGCCAGTCTGCAGGGTAGCACAGATACGCAGTATTTT
CSASLQGSTDTQYF
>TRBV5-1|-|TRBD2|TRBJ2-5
TGCGCCAGCAGCCCCCAAGCGGGAATACAAGAGACCCAGTACTTC
CASSPQAGIQETQYF
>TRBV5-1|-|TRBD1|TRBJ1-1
TGCGCCAGCAGACAGGGGCCCATGAACACTGAAGCTTTCTTT
CASRQGPMNTEAFF
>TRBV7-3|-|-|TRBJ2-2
TGTGCCAGCAGCTGGACAGCGAACACCGGGGAGCTGTTTTTT
CASSWTANTGELFF
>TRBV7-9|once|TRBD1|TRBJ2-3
TGTGCCAGCAGCTGGGACCGGGACAGGGGGCCCGCGGAGCAGTATTTT
CASSWDRDRGPAEQYF
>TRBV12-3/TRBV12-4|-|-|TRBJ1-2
TGTGCCAGCAGTAGGTACAGGGTCGGCTACACCTTC
CASSRYRVGYTF
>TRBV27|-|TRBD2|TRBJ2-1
TGTGCCAGCAGCTTCGATCAGCGGGGCAAATACAATGAGCAGTTCTTC
CASSFDQRGKYNEQFF
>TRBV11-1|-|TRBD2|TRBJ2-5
TGTGCCAGCAGCTTGGGACTAGCGGGATCAGGGGAGACCCAGTACTTC
CASSLGLAGSGETQYF
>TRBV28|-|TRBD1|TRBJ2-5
TGTGCCAGCAGCCCGGGACAGTCCCAAGAGACCCAGTACTTC
CASSPGQSQETQYF
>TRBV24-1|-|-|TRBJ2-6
TGTGCCACCAGTGATAGAGCTGGGGCCAACGTCCTGACTTTC
CATSDRAGANVLTF
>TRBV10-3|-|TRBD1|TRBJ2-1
TGTGCCATCAGTGGACAGGGGCCGTACAATGAGCAGTTCTTC
CAISGQGPYNEQFF
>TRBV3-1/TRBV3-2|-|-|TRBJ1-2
TGTGCCAGCAGCCGGCGGGAGGGTATCAACTATGGCTACACCTTC
CASSRREGINYGYTF
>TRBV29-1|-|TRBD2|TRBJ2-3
TGCAGCGTTGGTAATAGCGGGGACTATGGAGATACGCAGTATTTT
CSVGNSGDYGDTQYF
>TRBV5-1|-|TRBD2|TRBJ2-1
TGCGCCAGCAGCTTGCAGCCGGGGGGCTCCTACAATGAGCAGTTCTTC
CASSLQPGGSYNEQFF
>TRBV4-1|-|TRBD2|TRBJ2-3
TGCGCCAGCAGCCCCGACCACCTAGCGGGAGGCACAGATACGCAGTATTTT
CASSPDHLAGGTDTQYF
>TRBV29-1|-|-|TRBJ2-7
TGCAGCGCCGGACAGACCTCCTACGAGCAGTACTTC
CSAGQTSYEQYF
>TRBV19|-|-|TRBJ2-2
TGTGCCAGTAGTATAATACAGACCTACACCGGGGAGCTGTTTTTT
CASSIIQTYTGELFF
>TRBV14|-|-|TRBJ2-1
TGTGCCAGCAGCCTTACAGGTGGGGACATGTTTTACTACAATGAGCAGTTCTTC
CASSLTGGDMFYYNEQFF
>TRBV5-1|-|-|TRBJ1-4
TGCGCCAGCAGCCCAGGGTCGGCTAATGAAAAACTGTTTTTT
CASSPGSANEKLFF
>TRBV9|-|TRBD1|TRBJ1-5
TGTGCCAGCAGCCCGACAGGGACGGAGCCCCAGCATTTT
CASSPTGTEPQHF
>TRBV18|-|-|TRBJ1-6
TGTGCCAGCTCACCTACAGGCAACTATAATTCACCCCTCCACTTT
CASSPTGNYNSPLHF
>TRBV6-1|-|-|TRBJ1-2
TGTGCCAGCAGTGAAAGGTTCGGAGCCTATGGCTACACCTTC
CASSERFGAYGYTF
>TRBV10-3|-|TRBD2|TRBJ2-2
TGTGCCATCAAGGGGGGACTAGCGGGAGAAGTCGGGGAGCTGTTTTTT
CAIKGGLAGEVGELFF
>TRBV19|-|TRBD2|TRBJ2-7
TGTGCCAGTAGTAGCGGGAGCTCCTACGAGCAGTACTTC
CASSSGSSYEQYF
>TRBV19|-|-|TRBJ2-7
TGTGCCAGTAGTAGGGCTTTTTCACCCTACGAGCAGTACTTC
CASSRAFSPYEQYF
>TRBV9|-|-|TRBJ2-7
TGTGCCAGCAGCGTAGGACGATTAGAGGGAACTAAGGCCTACGAGCAGTACTTC
CASSVGRLEGTKAYEQYF
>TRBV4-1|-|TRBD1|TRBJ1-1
TGCGCCAGCAGCCAGTGGACAGGGGGGAATGAAGCTTTCTTT
CASSQWTGGNEAFF
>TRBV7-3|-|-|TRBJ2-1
TGTGCCAGCAGCTCCCGGGGAGGCAATGAGCAGTTCTTC
CASSSRGGNEQFF
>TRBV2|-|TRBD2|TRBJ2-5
TGTGCCAGCAGTCGAGCTAGCGGAGAAGAGACCCAGTACTTC
CASSRASGEETQYF
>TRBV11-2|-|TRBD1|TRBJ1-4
TGTGCCAGCAGCCAGGGACAGGGAGAGAATGAAAAACTGTTTTTT
CASSQGQGENEKLFF
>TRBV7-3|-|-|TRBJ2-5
TGTGCCAGCAGCTTATCATCTGGCGGGCTAGAGACCCAGTACTTC
CASSLSSGGLETQYF
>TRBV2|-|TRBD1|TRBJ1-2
TGTGCCAGCAGGAGGGCCGGGACAGGGGGGAGAACTAACTATGGCTACACCTTC
CASRRAGTGGRTNYGYTF
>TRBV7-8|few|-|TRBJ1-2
TGTGCCAGCAGCTTAGCGCCCTTACTAAATGCCTATGGCTACACCTTC
CASSLAPLLNAYGYTF
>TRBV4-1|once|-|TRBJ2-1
TGCGCCAGCAGCCAGGTTATTGAGCGGGCTTTCAATGAGCAGTTCTTC
CASSQVIERAFNEQFF
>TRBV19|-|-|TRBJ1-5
TGTGCCAGTAGTATAGCAGGGGATCAGCCCCAGCATTTT
CASSIAGDQPQHF
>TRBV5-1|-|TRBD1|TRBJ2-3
TGCGCCAGCAGCCGACAGGGGGCACCAGAAGATACGCAGTATTTT
CASSRQGAPEDTQYF
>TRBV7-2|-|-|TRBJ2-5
TGTGCCAGCAGCCGCATTTTAGGGGGGACCCAGTACTTC
CASSRILGGTQYF
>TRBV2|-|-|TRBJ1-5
TGTGCCAGCAGTGAAGGGGGGGTGGCTCAGCCCCAGCATTTT
CASSEGGVAQPQHF
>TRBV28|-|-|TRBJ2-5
TGTGCCAGCAGTTCCCGGGATGAATTCCAAGAGACCCAGTACTTC
CASSSRDEFQETQYF
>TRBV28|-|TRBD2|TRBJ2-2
TGTGCCAGCTCCGGGACTAGCTCCGGGGAGCTGTTTTTT
CASSGTSSGELFF